This T cell receptor (beta chain) was sequenced during a study of identical twins. This CDR3 region has 13 residues. The V segment lost 5 bases and the J segment 6 bases; nucleotides outside the gene matches: 6. CDR1 is MNHEY and CDR2 is SMNVEV in the germline V gene (reference sequence). A few counts support this clonotype. TCRdb called the 5' RACE reads again in MiXCR, with one record for every CDR3 protein. The data hold around 1.7 million distinct CDR3 sequences, with less than 40% observed a single time. This clonotype was obtained from a newborn girl in good health. Material: cord blood. This chain joins TRBV27 and TRBJ1-2; 7 bases agree with TRBD1. Here the CDR3 reads CASSTWTGHGYTF. The DNA of the CDR3 is TGTGCCAGCAGTACCTGGACAGGCCATGGCTACACCTTC.